This T cell receptor (beta chain) was sequenced during a study of T cells after yellow fever vaccination. V shed 2 bases and J 6 bases; nucleotides not matched to a gene: 10. The CDR3 covers 14 residues. Germline V gene lookup returns CDR1 DFQATT and CDR2 SNEGSKA (reference sequence). Study-level results: Only a small proportion of the clonotypes turned up in both the CD4 and the CD8 compartments, likely arising from convergent recombination. A secondary response was less intense yet reached its peak sooner, at day 5 versus 15. Most primary-vaccination clones recurred post-booster (roughly 96% CD4, more than 85% CD8). Contaminating bulk clonotypes could be abundant in FACS-sorted repertoires.

Using its own MiXCR run on the 5' RACE reads, TCRdb lists one record per CDR3 protein. The table lists under 300,000 distinct CDR3 sequences, about 7% of them singletons. Comments on this clonotype: No antigen is known for it.

This chain connects TRBV20-1 to TRBJ2-7; 7 nucleotides agree with TRBD1. The sample in question was CD4+ T cells sorted from PBMCs, obtained 15 days after the yellow fever booster vaccination. The clonotype was recovered from a man aged 25 to 40 who received the YFV17D yellow fever vaccine. The CDR3 sequence: CSARHRDRLREQYF. DNA for the CDR3: TGCAGTGCTAGACACCGGGACAGACTGCGCGAGCAGTACTTC.